The rows below give T cell receptor beta chains drawn from one sample of a study of human thymus T cells. Sequencing used immunoSEQ multiplex PCR; TCRdb keeps in-frame clones, though not all of them. This table holds some 130,000 clones, around 95% found once. Specimen: thymus tissue. The receptors were sampled from a boy in the first two years of life with a congenital heart defect but otherwise immunologically healthy. Each CDR3 is given with its conserved first and last residue. Fields, in order: D gene, clone size, J gene, V gene, CDR3 protein, CDR3 DNA. The D gene is left open where the match is weak. Where a row states a size, it is once, few, many or the class of an expanded clone; other rows omit it.

. . TRBJ1-2 TRBV28 CASSLSRQPYGYTF TGTGCCAGCAGTTTATCCAGACAGCCCTATGGCTACACCTTC
TRBD1 . TRBJ2-7 TRBV7-9 CASSPRDSSYEQYF TGTGCCAGCAGCCCCAGGGACAGCTCCTACGAGCAGTACTTC
TRBD1 once TRBJ2-7 TRBV6-5 CASSPRDRGYEQYF TGTGCCAGCAGCCCCCGGGACAGGGGGTACGAGCAGTACTTC
TRBD2 . TRBJ2-2 TRBV4-1 CASSQALTSGGPGELFF TGCGCCAGCAGCCAAGCTCTGACTAGCGGGGGGCCCGGGGAGCTGTTTTTT
. . TRBJ1-2 TRBV7-9 CASSCGGGEGYTF TGTGCCAGCAGCTGCGGTGGGGGTGAGGGCTACACCTTC
. . TRBJ2-1 TRBV28 CASSLIGQRYNEQFF TGTGCCAGCAGTTTAATCGGACAGAGATACAATGAGCAGTTCTTC
. . TRBJ1-4 TRBV28 CASSLYGREKLFF TGTGCCAGCAGTTTATATGGAAGAGAAAAACTGTTTTTT
. . TRBJ1-2 TRBV5-1 CASSLDRSNYGYTF TGCGCCAGCAGCTTGGACAGATCTAACTATGGCTACACCTTC
TRBD1 . TRBJ1-2 TRBV7-2 CASSLSPRQGGTRGYTF TGTGCCAGCAGCTTAAGTCCCCGACAGGGAGGAACGAGGGGCTACACCTTC
TRBD1 . TRBJ2-7 TRBV7-2 CASSPNPGQALARSYEQYF TGTGCCAGCAGCCCGAACCCCGGACAGGCCCTGGCACGCTCCTACGAGCAGTACTTC
. . TRBJ1-3 TRBV25-1 CASRQEGFGGAKGNTIYF TGTGCCAGCAGGCAAGAGGGGTTTGGGGGCGCGAAAGGAAACACCATATATTTT
. once TRBJ2-1 TRBV12-2 CASRLKVGFNNEQFF TGTGCAAGTCGCCTTAAAGTAGGATTCAACAATGAGCAGTTCTTC
. . TRBJ1-4 TRBV4-3 CASSQGPKQLLNEKLFF TGCGCCAGCAGCCAAGGCCCAAAACAGCTACTAAATGAAAAACTGTTTTTT
TRBD1 once TRBJ2-5 TRBV11-2 CASSRAPGGQTQYF TGTGCCAGCAGCCGAGCTCCAGGGGGACAGACCCAGTACTTC
. once TRBJ2-1 TRBV6-1 CASKGQGGNEQFF TGTGCCAGCAAGGGTCAGGGAGGAAATGAGCAGTTCTTC
. . TRBJ1-2 TRBV29-1 CSVEGDGYTF TGCAGCGTTGAGGGGGATGGCTACACCTTC
TRBD1 . TRBJ1-2 TRBV7-2 CASSLRDRGQGYTF TGTGCCAGCAGCCTCAGAGACAGGGGACAGGGCTACACCTTC
. . TRBJ2-2 TRBV27 CASRGGTGADTGELFF TGTGCCAGCAGGGGGGGTACAGGGGCGGACACCGGGGAGCTGTTTTTT
. . TRBJ2-1 TRBV10-3 CATKGGIDNEQFF TGTGCCACTAAAGGGGGGATCGACAATGAGCAGTTCTTC
. . TRBJ2-1 TRBV9 CASSSKIQGDCSSYNEQFF TGTGCCAGCAGCAGTAAAATCCAGGGAGACTGCAGCTCCTACAATGAGCAGTTCTTC
. . TRBJ2-5 TRBV7-8 CASSPSGWTQYF TGTGCCAGCAGCCCGTCGGGATGGACCCAGTACTTC
. once TRBJ1-1 TRBV21-1 CASSKAGGWEQVGDTEAFF TGTGCCAGCAGCAAAGCGGGGGGGTGGGAACAGGTGGGAGACACTGAAGCTTTCTTT
TRBD1 . TRBJ2-6 TRBV7-3 CASSAGQGLSSGANVLTF TGTGCCAGCAGCGCGGGACAGGGACTAAGCTCTGGGGCCAACGTCCTGACTTTC
TRBD1 once TRBJ1-2 TRBV28 CASSPLRTGEDYGYTF TGTGCCAGCTCACCCCTTAGGACAGGGGAGGACTATGGCTACACCTTC